These 20 T cell receptor beta chains were all obtained from the same sample, sequenced in a study of OX40 agonist ivuxolimab in advanced cancers. Method: immunoSEQ multiplex PCR; TCRdb's copy keeps in-frame clones and lacks some. The profile shows about 43,000 clones, approximately 86% of them singletons. The sequencing here drew on CD4+ or CD8+ T cells sorted from blood, taken in a trial of the OX40 agonist ivuxolimab. Receptor source: an adult with an advanced solid tumor such as melanoma, head and neck, liver or kidney cancer.

This chain links TRBV5-4 with TRBJ2-3; 14 bases map to TRBD2. Per germline, CDR1 SGHNT and CDR2 YYREEE (reference sequence). This CDR3 is 16 amino acids long. The ends lost 3 bases at V and 4 bases at J; junction bases unmatched: 4. Written as DNA, the CDR3 is TGTGCCAGCAGCTCGCGGACTAGCGGGAGGTCAGATACGCAGTATTTT. Protein: CASSSRTSGRSDTQYF.

The chain couples TRBV28 to TRBJ2-1; the match to TRBD2 covers 8 bases. V lost 9 bases, J lost 4 bases, and 5 bases stayed unmatched. Germline CDR1 reads MDHEN; CDR2 reads SYDVKM. The CDR3 is made up of 13 amino acids. CDR3 protein: CASRGTRYNEQFF. CDR3 DNA sequence: TGTGCCAGTCGCGGGACTAGATACAATGAGCAGTTCTTC.

The chain links TRBV15 to TRBJ2-1; 8 bases agree with TRBD2. CDR1 and CDR2 from the germline V gene are LNHNV and YYDKDF (reference sequence). The CDR3 has 16 residues. Trimming removed 5 bases from V and 0 bases from J; junction bases left unmatched: 6. This CDR3 is CATSGPGGRSYNEQFF. The CDR3 DNA follows: TGTGCCACCAGCGGACCGGGGGGGCGCTCCTACAATGAGCAGTTCTTC.

The chain combines TRBV5-4 with TRBJ1-3, with 7 bases matching TRBD1. The ends lost 4 bases at V and 1 base at J; junction bases unmatched: 8. CDR1 is SGHNT, CDR2 YYREEE, per germline (reference sequence). The CDR3 loop spans 16 amino acids. Here the CDR3 reads CASSQEMTGSGNTIYF. DNA for the CDR3: TGTGCCAGCAGCCAGGAAATGACAGGGTCTGGAAACACCATATATTTT.

The rearrangement uses TRBV29-1 and TRBJ2-1, with 12 positions matching TRBD1. This CDR3 comprises 16 residues. J was trimmed by 10 bases and V by 0 bases; bases with no gene match: 10. Per the germline V gene, CDR1 is SQVTM and CDR2 is ANQGSEA. CDR3: CSVEEHRDRGLAEQFF. The CDR3 nucleotides are TGCAGCGTTGAAGAACACCGGGACAGGGGGCTTGCAGAGCAGTTCTTC.

The V and J genes are TRBV7-2 and TRBJ2-1; 8 nucleotides agree with TRBD2. Losses at the gene ends were 4 bases for V and 4 bases for J; bases not matched to a gene: 6. Per the germline V gene, CDR1 is SGHTA and CDR2 is FQGNSA. The CDR3 extends over 15 amino acids. As DNA, the CDR3 is TGTGCCAGCAGCTCGTCTCGGGAGGGTTACAATGAGCAGTTCTTC. This encodes CASSSSREGYNEQFF.

The V gene is TRBV10-1, the J gene TRBJ2-1; D is possibly TRBD1 or TRBD2 (5 bases each). CDR1 and CDR2 (germline): WNHNN, SYGVQD (reference sequence). The CDR3 covers 15 residues. V lost 4 bases and J lost 8, with 18 bases in between. In DNA, the CDR3 is TGCGCCAGCAGTGGAGGGCTAGGGGATCTCGATGAGCAGTTCTTC. This sequence encodes CASSGGLGDLDEQFF.

The V and J genes are TRBV5-8 and TRBJ2-7; D is undetermined. The J call may be incorrect, as the DNA end agrees better with TRBJ2-1. There are 15 residues in the CDR3. Germline CDR1 reads SGHTS; CDR2 reads YDEGEE. CDR3 protein: CASSLGRGTYNEQFF. For the CDR3, the DNA is TGTGCCAGCAGCTTGGGCCGCGGCACCTACAATGAGCAGTTCTTC.

The chain employs TRBV18 and TRBJ2-6; no definite D call. Looked up from germline, CDR1 is KGHSH and CDR2 is LQKENI. Trimming pared 3 bases from V and 1 base from J, leaving 7 bases between. CDR3 size: 15 residues. The CDR3 sequence: CASSPKVSGANVLTF. CDR3 coding DNA: TGTGCCAGCTCACCGAAAGTTTCTGGGGCCAACGTCCTGACTTTC. Based on the CDR3 plus reference TRBV18 and TRBJ2-6, the full variable domain is NAGVMQNPRHLVRRRGQEARLRCSPMKGHSHVYWYRQLPEEGLKFMVYLQKENIIDESGMPKERFSAEFPKEGPSILRIQQVVRGDSAAYFCASSPKVSGANVLTFGAGSRLTVL.

Comment on this clone: One end of the junction varies from germline; a read error may be responsible. The rearrangement links TRBV4-2 to TRBJ2-7; 7 bases line up with TRBD2. The germline V gene encodes CDR1 LGHNA and CDR2 YNFKEQ. The CDR3 runs 13 residues. Here the CDR3 DNA reads TGTGCCAGCAGCCAAGATGAGTTTAGCGGGTGGGACTTC. Its protein product is CASSQDEFSGWDF.

V and J are TRBV6-1 and TRBJ2-5; a weak D match, TRBD2 (6 bases). Gene TRBJ2-7 matches the end of the DNA better, so the J call may be wrong. CDR3 length: 14 residues. The germline CDR1 and CDR2 sequences are MNHNS and SASEGT. The CDR3 is CASSEALGGYEQYF. The CDR3 coding sequence is TGTGCCAGCAGTGAAGCGCTTGGAGGGTACGAGCAGTACTTC.

V gene TRBV25-1 combines with J gene TRBJ1-6, with D tentatively TRBD1 (5 bases). Trimming removed 2 bases from V and 9 bases from J, with 14 bases in between. From germline, CDR1 is MGHDK and CDR2 SYGVNS. There are 15 residues in the CDR3. Written as DNA, the CDR3 is TGTGCCAGCAGTGAAGCGAAAGGGGTGGCTTCACCCCTCCACTTT. It codes for CASSEAKGVASPLHF.

The rearrangement joins TRBV10-3 to TRBJ2-3; 8 nucleotides line up with TRBD1. V gave up 6 bases and J gave up 1 base; unmatched junction bases: 3. Germline values: CDR1 ENHRY, CDR2 SYGVKD. CDR3 size: 14 residues. The CDR3 DNA reads TGTGCCATCAGCCCGGGACAGGGCACAGATACGCAGTATTTT. It codes for CAISPGQGTDTQYF.

The chain combines TRBV5-5 with TRBJ2-5; 11 bases are shared with TRBD1. The CDR3 is 17 amino acids. Looked up from germline, CDR1 is SGHKS and CDR2 is YYEKEE (reference sequence). J lost 4 bases, V lost 0 bases, and 8 bases had no gene match. The CDR3 DNA follows: TGTGCCAGCAGCTTGGCCCGGGACAGGGGGTTTATAGAGACCCAGTACTTC. As protein: CASSLARDRGFIETQYF.

The chain uses TRBV30 and TRBJ2-2, with 12 bases that match TRBD2. The CDR3 consists of 15 residues. Losses at the gene ends were 1 base for V and 6 bases for J; bases not matched to a gene: 3. CDR1 and CDR2 from the germline V gene are GTSNPN and SVGIG (reference sequence). The chain's CDR3 is CAWSEASGRAGELFF. The DNA of the CDR3 is TGTGCCTGGAGTGAGGCTAGCGGGAGGGCCGGGGAGCTGTTTTTT.

The V call is TRBV6-1, the J call TRBJ2-7; tentatively, D is TRBD1 (6 bases). CDR1 is MNHNS, CDR2 SASEGT, per germline. V shed 6 bases and J shed 3 bases, with 12 bases lying between them. This CDR3 has 13 residues. CDR3 sequence: CASSTGSGYEQYF. CDR3 nucleotide sequence: TGTGCCAGCAGCACAGGGTCAGGCTACGAGCAGTACTTC.

CDR3 nucleotide sequence: TGTGCCAGCAGCCCGGGCAGGGAAAGGGGACAGCCCCAGCATTTT. Its protein product is CASSPGRERGQPQHF. The chain links TRBV5-8 to TRBJ1-5, with a weak D call TRBD1 (5 bases). Trimming stripped 4 bases from V and 7 bases from J, with 18 bases between. The CDR3 sequence is 15 residues long. CDR1 and CDR2 from the germline V gene are SGHTS and YDEGEE.

Points on this clone: This may come from a read error, since a much larger clone is one base off. The rearrangement joins TRBV7-1 to TRBJ2-7; D might be TRBD2 (5 bases). TRBV7-1 falls under the ORF class, with uncertain function. This CDR3 has 18 residues. The V end was cut by 3 bases, the J end by 5 bases, with 26 bases between. CDR3 nucleotides: TGTGCCAGCAGCTCCGAGACCGGTCTCGGGGAGTCAGGAAACGAGCAGTACTTC. Translating gives CASSSETGLGESGNEQYF.

The chain combines TRBV30 with TRBJ2-7, with a weak D call TRBD1 (5 bases). V was shortened by 4 bases and J by 8 bases, with 12 bases between the two germline ends. Germline CDR1 reads GTSNPN; CDR2 reads SVGIG (reference sequence). This CDR3 region has 11 residues. The chain's CDR3 is CAWTLQGQQYF. CDR3 bases: TGTGCCTGGACCCTCCAGGGCCAGCAGTACTTC.

V is TRBV5-6 and J is TRBJ1-4, with 7 nucleotides matching TRBD1. J was trimmed by 7 bases and V by 4 bases; bases with no gene match: 10. Germline V gene sequence: CDR1 SGHDT, CDR2 YYEEEE. This CDR3 comprises 15 residues. In DNA form, the CDR3 reads TGTGCCAGCAGCATAACAGGGGTGGCAAGTGAAAAACTGTTTTTT. Amino acids: CASSITGVASEKLFF.